A single TCR beta chain is shown here with its context. The record originates from a study of cytomegalovirus exposure and HLA in healthy donors. Trimming cost V 2 bases and J 1 base, with 11 bases left between them. In germline, CDR1 is LNHDA, CDR2 SQIVND (reference sequence). CDR3 length: 15 residues. The PCR was carried out with 60 Vbeta primers and 13 Jbeta primers. Sequenced by immunoSEQ multiplex PCR; TCRdb stores in-frame clones only, minus some. This sample has about 200,000 clones, with 80% to 90% found just once. Sequenced: PBMCs. The sequence derives from a woman in her 30s in good health and CMV-seronegative. The V gene is TRBV19, the J gene TRBJ1-2; no clear D. CDR3 amino acids: CASSIRGSGNYGYTF. Here the CDR3 DNA reads TGTGCCAGTAGTATAAGAGGGTCGGGTAACTATGGCTACACCTTC.